The 32 T cell receptor beta chains given below trace back to one sample, sequenced in a study of early T cells in non-severe SARS-CoV-2 infection. TCRdb analysed the 5' RACE reads with MiXCR anew, one entry per CDR3 protein. The profile covers approximately 20,000 distinct CDR3 sequences, with more than 4% appearing a single time and around 4.1% taken by the ten largest. The sample consisted of whole blood. All receptors come from an adult who was a healthcare worker with PCR-confirmed SARS-CoV-2 infection or an uninfected control (not recorded which).

This clonotype has ten or more counts. The genes are TRBV11-3 and TRBJ2-3; TRBD1 matches 11 bases. The germline V gene encodes CDR1 SGHNT and CDR2 YENEEA. V shed 3 bases and J 6 bases; nucleotides not matched to a gene: 8. This CDR3 has 16 residues. The DNA of the CDR3 is TGTGCCAGCAGCTTTCACGGACAGGGGGCAGGGGATACGCAGTATTTT. Translation: CASSFHGQGAGDTQYF.

The chain combines TRBV7-9 with TRBJ1-2; 9 positions match TRBD1. CDR1 is SEHNR, CDR2 FQNEAQ, per germline (reference sequence). CDR3 length equals 14 residues. V was clipped by 4 bases and J by 2 bases; unmatched bases: 2. The CDR3 reads CASSSGQGNYGYTF. DNA of the CDR3: TGTGCCAGCAGCTCAGGACAGGGGAACTATGGCTACACCTTC.

This clonotype came up a few times. The V call is TRBV6-5, the J call TRBJ2-2; the D gene is possibly TRBD2 (6 bases). V lost 6 bases to trimming and J lost 5 bases, with 22 bases between them. The CDR3 contains 17 residues. In germline, CDR1 is MNHEY, CDR2 SVGAGI. CDR3 DNA: TGTGCCAGCAGCCGTAACCCCGAACGAGGGAGGACCGGGGAGCTGTTTTTT. It translates to CASSRNPERGRTGELFF.

The chain has TRBV30 and TRBJ1-6; D perhaps matches TRBD1 (6 bases). CDR1 GTSNPN and CDR2 SVGIG come from the germline V gene (reference sequence). The CDR3 runs to 15 residues. V shed 2 bases and J shed 7 bases, with 15 bases lying between them. As DNA, the CDR3 is TGTGCCTGGAGTACCCACGAGGGGGGGAATTCACCCCTCCACTTT. Its protein product is CAWSTHEGGNSPLHF.

This clonotype was seen ten or more times. A junction boundary mismatches the germline segment, possibly from a read error. The rearrangement links TRBV7-9 to TRBJ2-7, with D perhaps TRBD2 (5 bases). CDR1 is SEHNR, CDR2 FQNEAQ, per germline (reference sequence). The CDR3 loop spans 12 amino acids. The CDR3 protein is CASSLARRTPDF. The CDR3 DNA follows: TGTGCCAGCAGCTTAGCGCGCCGGACTCCGGACTTC.

This clonotype was observed many times. V and J are TRBV28 and TRBJ1-3; D is uncertain. The CDR3 runs 14 residues. CDR1 is MDHEN, CDR2 SYDVKM, per germline. Trimming stripped 6 bases from V and 0 bases from J, with 9 bases between. The CDR3 here is CASRERFSGNTIYF. The CDR3 DNA follows: TGTGCCAGCAGGGAAAGGTTCTCTGGAAACACCATATATTTT.

This clonotype was counted ten times or more. J is TRBJ2-7 and V is TRBV18; tentatively, D is TRBD2 (5 bases). Trimming stripped 0 bases from V and 2 bases from J, with 14 bases between. Germline CDR1 KGHSH, CDR2 LQKENI. The CDR3 covers 16 residues. The CDR3 region is CASSPPAGLGTYEQYF. CDR3 DNA: TGTGCCAGCTCACCACCGGCGGGTTTAGGAACCTACGAGCAGTACTTC.

By sample share, this clonotype is medium-sized. This chain links TRBV3-1 with TRBJ1-1; no reliable D call. Germline CDR1 and CDR2: LGHDT and YNNKEL (reference sequence). The germline V and J ends were trimmed by 0 bases and 3 bases, with 14 bases remaining between them. This CDR3 has 16 residues. The CDR3 here is CASSQDGGLGDTEAFF. CDR3 in DNA: TGTGCCAGCAGCCAAGACGGAGGCTTGGGCGACACTGAAGCTTTCTTT.

This clonotype was recorded many times. The rearrangement joins TRBV6-2 or TRBV6-3 to TRBJ1-6; D unresolved. Trimming shortened V by 7 bases and J by 7 bases, and 14 bases separated the two germline ends. Per the germline V gene, CDR1 is MNHEY and CDR2 is SVGEGT. This CDR3 region has 14 residues. In DNA, the CDR3 is TGTGCCAGCAATCCGCGGGTAAAAAATTCACCCCTCCACTTT. It translates to CASNPRVKNSPLHF.

This clonotype was recorded many times. A read error may account for a junction end that differs from germline. This rearrangement joins TRBV7-7 to TRBJ1-6; unclear D gene. The CDR3 sequence is 14 residues long. CDR1 is SSHAT and CDR2 is FNYEAQ in the germline V gene (reference sequence). The CDR3, as DNA: TGTGCTAGCAGCCTAAACCTCGGTAATTCACCCCTCCACTTT. This translates into CASSLNLGNSPLHF.

This clonotype was counted many times. Here the CDR3 reads CAVYRRTVNTEAFF. In DNA form, the CDR3 reads TGTGCCGTATATCGTAGGACGGTGAACACTGAAGCTTTCTTT. The V gene is TRBV11-2, the J gene TRBJ1-1; no clear D gene. V was shortened by 11 bases and J by 0 bases, with 16 bases between the two germline ends. The CDR3 runs 14 residues. Germline V gives CDR1 SGHAT, CDR2 FQNNGV.

This clonotype was counted at least ten times. V and J are TRBV12-3 or TRBV12-4 and TRBJ2-5; 11 nucleotides align to TRBD2. There are 15 residues in the CDR3. The V gene end was trimmed by 5 bases and the J gene end by 4 bases; junction bases not matched to a gene: 6. The CDR3 is CASSPGTSGGETQYF. The CDR3 nucleotides read TGTGCCAGCAGTCCAGGGACTAGCGGCGGAGAGACCCAGTACTTC.

By sample fraction, this clonotype is medium-sized. The chain combines TRBV20-1 with TRBJ2-1; unclear D gene. Germline V lookup: CDR1 DFQATT, CDR2 SNEGSKA (reference sequence). This CDR3 spans 11 amino acids. Trimming left V 0 bases short and J 12 bases short, with 9 bases between. The CDR3, as DNA: TGCAGTGCTAGAGAGGGCCCCTTGCAGTTCTTC. Translating gives CSAREGPLQFF.

This clonotype was counted many times. The chain employs TRBV5-1 and TRBJ2-2, with D unresolved. V lost 7 bases, J lost 0 bases, and 1 base lay in between. The CDR3 length is 11 residues. Germline CDR1 reads SGHRS; CDR2 reads YFSETQ. CDR3 nucleotides: TGCGCCAGCTCGAACACCGGGGAGCTGTTTTTT. Translated, it gives CASSNTGELFF. The full variable domain, completed using reference TRBV5-1 and TRBJ2-2, is KAGVTQTPRYLIKTRGQQVTLSCSPISGHRSVSWYQQTPGQGLQFLFEYFSETQRNKGNFPGRFSGRQFSNSRSEMNVSTLELGDSALYLCASSNTGELFFGEGSRLTVL.

Ten or more counts support this clonotype. The V call is TRBV21-1, the J call TRBJ2-6; TRBD1, the table's D call, was not compared with the DNA. TRBV21-1 is noted as a pseudogene. The CDR3 length is 13 residues. The CDR3 loop reads CARQGSGANVLTF. Here the CDR3 DNA reads TGTGCCAGACAGGGGAGTGGGGCCAACGTCCTGACTTTC.

J is TRBJ2-2 and V is TRBV7-9; TRBD2 agrees at 10 bases. Unmatched junction bases numbered 2, after V lost 4 bases and J lost 3 bases. In germline, CDR1 is SEHNR, CDR2 FQNEAQ (reference sequence). This CDR3 is 15 amino acids long. CDR3 protein: CASSSGTSDTGELFF. The CDR3 DNA reads TGTGCCAGCAGCTCCGGGACTAGCGACACCGGGGAGCTGTTTTTT.

This clonotype was counted many times. The rearrangement joins TRBV9 to TRBJ2-1; 8 bases agree with TRBD1. Germline V gene data show CDR1 as SGDLS and CDR2 as YYNGEE. The CDR3 covers 15 residues. V dropped 4 bases and J dropped 0; count of bases not matched to a gene: 3. The CDR3, as DNA: TGTGCCAGCAGCCCAGGACAGGGCTCCTACAATGAGCAGTTCTTC. Its translation is CASSPGQGSYNEQFF.

The chain employs TRBV19 and TRBJ2-5; 8 nucleotides agree with TRBD1. J gave up 1 base and V 6 bases, and 1 base lay outside the gene matches. Germline V CDR1 and CDR2: LNHDA, SQIVND (reference sequence). This CDR3 region has 13 residues. The CDR3 DNA sequence: TGTGCCAGTAGCGGGACAGGCCAAGAGACCCAGTACTTC. This translates into CASSGTGQETQYF.

This clonotype was counted at least ten times. The chain links TRBV19 to TRBJ2-5, with 7 nucleotides matching TRBD1. This CDR3 is built from 15 residues. The germline CDR1 and CDR2 sequences are LNHDA and SQIVND (reference sequence). V shed 3 bases and J 2 bases; nucleotides not matched to a gene: 6. CDR3 DNA sequence: TGTGCCAGTAGTATTCGTGGACAGGAACAAGAGACCCAGTACTTC. Protein sequence: CASSIRGQEQETQYF.

This clonotype was found many times. The chain has TRBV29-1 and TRBJ2-5; D is possibly TRBD1 (6 bases). Between the trimmed V and J ends, which lost 1 base and 2 bases, there was a span of 8 bases. Germline assignment: CDR1 SQVTM and CDR2 ANQGSEA. The CDR3 is 13 amino acids. The CDR3 sequence is CSVEGRGQETQYF. In DNA form, the CDR3 reads TGCAGCGTTGAAGGCAGGGGACAAGAGACCCAGTACTTC.

This clonotype was detected ten times or more. The chain recombines TRBV10-3 with TRBJ2-2, with a tentative D call TRBD2 (5 bases). V was pared by 10 bases and J by 0 bases, with 12 bases between. CDR1 is ENHRY and CDR2 is SYGVKD in the germline V gene. The CDR3 is 14 amino acids. The CDR3 DNA follows: TGTGCCACCGTGGTGGGAGCGAACACCGGGGAGCTGTTTTTT. Protein: CATVVGANTGELFF.

This clonotype was found many times. The V call is TRBV11-2, the J call TRBJ2-7, with D possibly matching TRBD2 (6 bases). The CDR3 is 17 amino acids. CDR1 is SGHAT and CDR2 is FQNNGV in the germline V gene. The ends were cut back, 0 bases at V and 3 bases at J, with 18 bases in the middle. The CDR3 sequence is CASSLDQRGLRFYEQYF. The CDR3 DNA follows: TGTGCCAGCAGCTTAGATCAACGGGGGTTAAGATTCTACGAGCAGTACTTC.

This clonotype has just a few counts. The rearrangement uses TRBV9 and TRBJ2-7; D not resolved. Trimming took off 4 bases at V and 4 bases at J, with 9 bases between the two ends. Germline assignment: CDR1 SGDLS and CDR2 YYNGEE. The CDR3 is 12 amino acids. The chain's CDR3 is CASSSGQYEQYF. The CDR3 region has the DNA TGTGCCAGCAGCTCCGGCCAATACGAGCAGTACTTC.

By share of the sample, this clonotype is large. The gene calls are TRBV28 and TRBJ2-1; D is perhaps TRBD2 (6 bases). This CDR3 is 14 amino acids long. V was cut by 5 bases and J by 8 bases, with 16 bases left in between. Per germline, CDR1 MDHEN and CDR2 SYDVKM. In DNA, the CDR3 is TGTGCCAGCAGTCCATGGGAGGAGCAAGATGAGCAGTTCTTC. Its translation is CASSPWEEQDEQFF.

V gene TRBV7-9 combines with J gene TRBJ2-1, with D unresolved. V was trimmed by 2 bases and J by 3 bases, leaving 5 bases between them. This CDR3 has 13 amino acids. Germline assignment: CDR1 SEHNR and CDR2 FQNEAQ (reference sequence). In nucleotides, the CDR3 is TGTGCCAGCAGCTTAACTAACTACAATGAGCAGTTCTTC. Its protein product is CASSLTNYNEQFF. The full variable domain, completed using reference TRBV7-9 and TRBJ2-1, is DTGVSQNPRHKITKRGQNVTFRCDPISEHNRLYWYRQTLGQGPEFLTYFQNEAQLEKSRLLSDRFSAERPKGSFSTLEIQRTEQGDSAMYLCASSLTNYNEQFFGPGTRLTVL.

This clonotype occurred a few times. This rearrangement joins TRBV7-9 to TRBJ2-2, with 7 bases that match TRBD2. With V trimmed by 5 bases and J by 3 bases, 6 bases remained unmatched. This CDR3 has 15 amino acids. Germline V gene data show CDR1 as SEHNR and CDR2 as FQNEAQ (reference sequence). CDR3 DNA: TGTGCCAGCAGCCCACCTGCGGGGGACACCGGGGAGCTGTTTTTT. Amino acid sequence: CASSPPAGDTGELFF. Filled out from reference TRBV7-9 and TRBJ2-2, the complete variable domain reads DTGVSQNPRHKITKRGQNVTFRCDPISEHNRLYWYRQTLGQGPEFLTYFQNEAQLEKSRLLSDRFSAERPKGSFSTLEIQRTEQGDSAMYLCASSPPAGDTGELFFGEGSRLTVL.

This clonotype appeared many times. The chain carries TRBV11-2 and TRBJ1-1; TRBD1 is a possible D gene (5 bases). The V end lost 5 bases, the J end lost 1 base, and 11 bases lay between the germline ends. The CDR3 spans 14 residues. Per the germline V gene, CDR1 is SGHAT and CDR2 is FQNNGV. CDR3 protein: CASSTYRKNTEAFF. The CDR3 DNA reads TGTGCCAGCAGCACCTACAGGAAGAACACTGAAGCTTTCTTT.

This clonotype has ten or more counts. This chain connects TRBV27 to TRBJ1-1, with a weak D call TRBD1 (5 bases). CDR3 size: 13 residues. Germline V gene lookup returns CDR1 MNHEY and CDR2 SMNVEV (reference sequence). V lost 5 bases to trimming and J lost 1 base, with 8 bases between them. This chain's CDR3 is CASSKTENTEAFF. CDR3 in DNA: TGTGCCAGCAGTAAGACAGAGAACACTGAAGCTTTCTTT.

This clonotype showed up many times. V and J are TRBV19 and TRBJ1-1; a possible D gene is TRBD1 (5 bases). V dropped 8 bases and J dropped 2 bases, with 15 bases sitting between them. Looked up from germline, CDR1 is LNHDA and CDR2 is SQIVND (reference sequence). CDR3 length: 14 amino acids. The CDR3 nucleotides read TGTGCCAGTTGTAGGGGCAGGGTCAACACTGAAGCTTTCTTT. This codes for CASCRGRVNTEAFF.

This clonotype is labeled medium-sized. The chain recombines TRBV3-1 with TRBJ1-2; tentatively, D is TRBD1 (6 bases). The V and J ends lost 4 bases and 0 bases respectively, with 9 bases between them. CDR1 is LGHDT and CDR2 is YNNKEL in the germline V gene (reference sequence). This CDR3 has 14 residues. CDR3 sequence reads: CASSRQATNYGYTF. CDR3 sequence (DNA): TGTGCCAGCAGCCGACAGGCCACTAACTATGGCTACACCTTC.

This clonotype was seen ten or more times. This rearrangement joins TRBV29-1 to TRBJ2-1; 7 positions agree with TRBD1. Germline assignment: CDR1 SQVTM and CDR2 ANQGSEA. The CDR3 loop spans 12 amino acids. The junction had 6 bases not matched to a gene; V was cut back by 1 base and J by 12 bases. CDR3 DNA sequence: TGCAGCGTTGAAGCGACAGGGAGATCGCAGTTCTTC. The encoded protein is CSVEATGRSQFF.

This clonotype is deemed medium-sized (0.01 to 0.1%). This sequence joins TRBV7-6 and TRBJ1-1; D is perhaps TRBD1 (5 bases). V shed 1 base and J shed 5 bases, with 8 bases lying between them. The CDR3 length is 13 residues. Germline-derived CDR1 and CDR2 are SGHVS and FNYEAQ. The CDR3: CASSLGGGTEAFF. The CDR3 DNA reads as TGTGCCAGCAGCTTAGGGGGGGGGACTGAAGCTTTCTTT. The whole variable domain, filled in from reference TRBV7-6 and TRBJ1-1, reads GAGVSQSPRYKVTKRGQDVALRCDPISGHVSLYWYRQALGQGPEFLTYFNYEAQQDKSGLPNDRFSAERPEGSISTLTIQRTEQRDSAMYRCASSLGGGTEAFFGQGTRLTVV.